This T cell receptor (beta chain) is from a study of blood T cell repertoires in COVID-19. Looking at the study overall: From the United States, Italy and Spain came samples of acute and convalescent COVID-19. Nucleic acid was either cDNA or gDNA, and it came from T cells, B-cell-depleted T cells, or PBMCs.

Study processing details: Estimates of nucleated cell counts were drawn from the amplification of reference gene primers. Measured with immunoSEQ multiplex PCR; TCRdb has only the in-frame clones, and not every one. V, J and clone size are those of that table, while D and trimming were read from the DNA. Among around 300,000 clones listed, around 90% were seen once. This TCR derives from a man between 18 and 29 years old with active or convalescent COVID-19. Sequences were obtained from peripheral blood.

In DNA form, the CDR3 reads TGTGCCAGCAAACTAGACTGGACCGGGGAGCTGTTTTTT. This encodes CASKLDWTGELFF. V and J are TRBV5-8 and TRBJ2-2; perhaps TRBD2 as D (5 bases). Germline V gene lookup returns CDR1 SGHTS and CDR2 YDEGEE. This CDR3 region has 13 residues. V was cut by 6 bases and J by 5 bases, with 11 bases left in between.